This TCR beta chain came from a study of glioma-infiltrating T cells. Amplification of TCR alpha and beta CDR3 regions from RNA used iRepertoire nested multiplex PCR. From the multiplex PCR reads, TCRdb called clonotypes with MiXCR, one entry per CDR3 protein. This table has some 93,000 distinct CDR3 sequences, about 37% appearing once. This clonotype was found many times. The V end was cut by 5 bases, the J end by 2 bases, with 12 bases between. This CDR3 has 14 residues. From germline, CDR1 is MNHEY and CDR2 SVGEGT. The chain has TRBV6-2 or TRBV6-3 and TRBJ2-5; D remains ambiguous. The specimen sequenced was glioma tissue, nonneoplastic brain tissue, or PBMCs (not recorded which). This receptor was taken from a human donor with low-grade glioma or glioblastoma, undergoing nonglioma brain surgery, or in good health (not recorded which). In DNA, the CDR3 is TGTGCCAGCAGTACCCCGTGGGGACAAGAGACCCAGTACTTC. It yields the protein CASSTPWGQETQYF.